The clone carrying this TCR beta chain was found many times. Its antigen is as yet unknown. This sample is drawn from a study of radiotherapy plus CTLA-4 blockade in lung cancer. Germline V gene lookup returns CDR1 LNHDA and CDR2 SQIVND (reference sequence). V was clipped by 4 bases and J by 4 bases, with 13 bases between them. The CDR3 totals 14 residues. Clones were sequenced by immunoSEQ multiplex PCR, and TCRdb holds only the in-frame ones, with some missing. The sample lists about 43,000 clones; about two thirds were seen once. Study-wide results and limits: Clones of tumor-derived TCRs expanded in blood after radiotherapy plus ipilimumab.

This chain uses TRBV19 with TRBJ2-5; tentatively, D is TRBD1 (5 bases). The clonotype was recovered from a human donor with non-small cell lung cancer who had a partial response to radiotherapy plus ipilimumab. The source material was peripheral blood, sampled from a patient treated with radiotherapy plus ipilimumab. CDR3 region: CASSTGQWRETQYF. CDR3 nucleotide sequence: TGTGCCAGTAGTACCGGACAATGGAGAGAGACCCAGTACTTC.